Each of the 24 T cell receptor beta chains below was sequenced from the same sample in a study of blood T cells in healthy people across ages. Combining a sample-barcoded 5' primer with a J-beta primer mix, a second PCR ran for roughly 7 to 12 cycles. In TCRdb, the 5' RACE reads were re-called with MiXCR into one record per CDR3 protein. The data contain 1,800,000 or so distinct CDR3 sequences, 35% to 50% of them singletons. The material sequenced was blood. The receptors derive from a human donor in good health.

The chain carries TRBV19 and TRBJ1-2; D is unclear. V shed 3 bases and J shed 6 bases, with 11 bases lying between them. Germline assignment: CDR1 LNHDA and CDR2 SQIVND (reference sequence). This CDR3 spans 13 amino acids. The chain's CDR3 is CASSMCRCDGYTF. The CDR3 DNA follows: TGTGCCAGTAGTATGTGCAGGTGTGATGGCTACACCTTC. Full variable domain (missing parts from reference TRBV19 and TRBJ1-2): DGGITQSPKYLFRKEGQNVTLSCEQNLNHDAMYWYRQDPGQGLRLIYYSQIVNDFQKGDIAEGYSVSREKKESFPLTVTSAQKNPTAFYLCASSMCRCDGYTFGSGTRLTVV.

This clonotype came up once. The junction does not match germline at one end; this may be a read error. This CDR3 is CVSSLDDRVTEAFF. The CDR3 DNA is TGTGTCAGCAGCTTAGACGACAGGGTGACTGAAGCTTTCTTT. The J gene is TRBJ1-1, the V gene TRBV7-9, with 7 bases lining up with TRBD1. Per germline, CDR1 SEHNR and CDR2 FQNEAQ (reference sequence). The CDR3 loop spans 14 amino acids.

This clonotype occurred a few times. The J gene is TRBJ2-1, the V gene TRBV4-3, with a possible D match to TRBD2 (5 bases). Germline CDR1 is LGHNA and CDR2 is YSLEER. CDR3 length: 17 residues. Trimming pared 0 bases from V and 1 base from J, leaving 13 bases between. Here the CDR3 DNA reads TGCGCCAGCAGCCAAGACAGCAGAGGACTTTCCTACAATGAGCAGTTCTTC. Encoded protein: CASSQDSRGLSYNEQFF.

V usage is TRBV4-3 and J usage is TRBJ1-2, with D unclear. CDR3 size: 15 residues. V lost 2 bases, J lost 4 bases, and 14 bases lay in between. Germline CDR1 LGHNA, CDR2 YSLEER. The CDR3, as DNA: TGCGCCAGCAGCCAAACCCTCGCGGCCTCCTATGGCTACACCTTC. Amino acids: CASSQTLAASYGYTF.

V and J are TRBV20-1 and TRBJ2-5, with a tentative D call TRBD2 (6 bases). The CDR3 runs to 13 residues. CDR1 and CDR2 (germline): DFQATT, SNEGSKA (reference sequence). Between the trimmed V and J ends, which lost 7 bases and 0 bases, there was a span of 12 bases. The CDR3 DNA reads as TGCAGTGTGGGGGGAAAATACCAAGAGACCCAGTACTTC. It codes for CSVGGKYQETQYF.

The chain joins TRBV4-1 to TRBJ2-3, with D uncertain. Between the trimmed V and J ends, which lost 6 bases and 4 bases, there was a span of 14 bases. The CDR3 extends over 14 amino acids. Germline lookup yields CDR1 MGHRA and CDR2 YSYEKL. CDR3 in DNA: TGCGCCAGCAGATACGGATCCTCGCCAGATACGCAGTATTTT. The encoded protein is CASRYGSSPDTQYF.

This clonotype was seen more than once but under ten times. The gene calls are TRBV6-6 and TRBJ2-7, with D possibly TRBD1 on 6 matching bases. Germline V gene data show CDR1 as MNHNY and CDR2 as SVGAGI (reference sequence). Trimming took off 7 bases at V and 3 bases at J, with 16 bases between the two ends. The CDR3 contains 14 residues. This chain's CDR3 is CASTPTGHYYEQYF. The CDR3, as DNA: TGTGCCAGCACCCCGACGGGACACTACTACGAGCAGTACTTC.

The V and J genes are TRBV2 and TRBJ1-2, with TRBD1 identical over 9 bases. CDR1 and CDR2 (germline): SNHLY, FYNNEI. With V trimmed by 4 bases and J by 7 bases, 7 bases remained unmatched. The CDR3 has 14 residues. In DNA form, the CDR3 reads TGTGCCAGCAGTGGGGGAGGGACAGGGACTGGCTACACCTTC. As protein: CASSGGGTGTGYTF. Together with reference TRBV2 and TRBJ1-2, the CDR3 gives the full variable domain: EPEVTQTPSHQVTQMGQEVILRCVPISNHLYFYWYRQILGQKVEFLVSFYNNEISEKSEIFDDQFSVERPDGSNFTLKIRSTKLEDSAMYFCASSGGGTGTGYTFGSGTRLTVV.

This clonotype turned up a few times. This rearrangement joins TRBV6-2 or TRBV6-3 to TRBJ2-1, with a tentative D call TRBD2 (6 bases). Trimming stripped 2 bases from V and 15 bases from J, with 14 bases between. The CDR3 is made up of 12 amino acids. The V gene's germline CDR1 is MNHEY and CDR2 SVGEGT. The CDR3 here is CASSYGLGLLFF. In nucleotides, the CDR3 is TGTGCCAGCAGTTACGGGTTGGGACTCCTGTTCTTC.

The chain is built from TRBV5-1 and TRBJ2-4; D may be TRBD2 (7 bases). The J call may be in error: the DNA end matches TRBJ2-7 better. CDR1 and CDR2 (germline): SGHRS, YFSETQ. The CDR3 runs to 14 residues. CDR3 sequence: CASSGGASPYEQYF. The CDR3, as DNA: TGCGCCAGCAGCGGGGGGGCCTCCCCCTACGAGCAGTACTTC.

The sample holds a few counts of this clonotype. The chain joins TRBV12-3 or TRBV12-4 to TRBJ2-7, with D unresolved. V was trimmed by 6 bases and J by 4 bases, leaving 16 bases between them. The CDR3 is made up of 14 amino acids. CDR3 sequence: CASRYTGRNYEQYF. DNA of the CDR3: TGTGCCAGCAGGTACACCGGACGAAATTACGAGCAGTACTTC.

This clonotype was detected a few times. The V and J genes are TRBV7-9 and TRBJ2-1; 8 bases fit TRBD2. From germline, CDR1 is SEHNR and CDR2 FQNEAQ (reference sequence). CDR3 length: 14 residues. The V segment lost 6 bases and the J segment 3 bases; nucleotides outside the gene matches: 4. The CDR3: CASRFSGDYNEQFF. The CDR3 nucleotides read TGTGCCAGCAGATTTAGCGGGGACTACAATGAGCAGTTCTTC.

This clonotype was counted once. The chain uses TRBV12-3 or TRBV12-4 and TRBJ2-5, with 10 bases aligning to TRBD1. CDR3 length: 14 residues. Trimming cost V 6 bases and J 5 bases; bases outside gene matches: 6. CDR3 coding DNA: TGTGCCAGCAGGGGACAGGGGAAGGTGGAGACCCAGTACTTC. The encoded protein is CASRGQGKVETQYF.

CDR3 nucleotide sequence: TGTGCCAGCAGCTCCGAGGGCGGGGGGGAAAAGTCGAGGCAGTATTTT. Protein sequence: CASSSEGGGEKSRQYF. This chain joins TRBV9 and TRBJ2-3, with TRBD2 identical over 9 bases. V trimming: 4 bases; J trimming: 11 bases; junction bases outside the gene matches: 17. CDR1 and CDR2 (germline): SGDLS, YYNGEE. The CDR3 contains 16 residues.

J is TRBJ1-1 and V is TRBV4-3; D is ambiguous. The CDR3 is 16 amino acids. The V and J ends lost 0 bases and 0 bases respectively, with 11 bases between them. Germline V gives CDR1 LGHNA, CDR2 YSLEER. The CDR3 nucleotides are TGCGCCAGCAGCCAAGATTCGGCACTTATGAACACTGAAGCTTTCTTT. Amino acid sequence: CASSQDSALMNTEAFF.

In its sample, this clonotype was seen many times. J is TRBJ2-1 and V is TRBV7-2; 8 bases line up with TRBD1. There are 17 residues in the CDR3. Germline loops: CDR1 SGHTA, CDR2 FQGNSA. V shed 5 bases and J 13 bases; nucleotides not matched to a gene: 22. The CDR3 protein is CASSPDIGQGEIGIQFF. The DNA of the CDR3 is TGTGCCAGCAGCCCCGATATCGGACAGGGTGAAATCGGCATACAGTTCTTC. Variable domain in full (rest from reference TRBV7-2 and TRBJ2-1): GAGVSQSPSNKVTEKGKDVELRCDPISGHTALYWYRQSLGQGLEFLIYFQGNSAPDKSGLPSDRFSAERTGGSVSTLTIQRTQQEDSAVYLCASSPDIGQGEIGIQFFGPGTRLTVL.

The chain employs TRBV12-3 or TRBV12-4 and TRBJ2-1; D not resolved. The CDR3 spans 12 residues. Trimming removed 1 base at V and 8 bases at J, with 6 bases between. This CDR3 is CASSLGVYEQFF. The CDR3 nucleotides read TGTGCCAGCAGTTTAGGGGTCTATGAGCAGTTCTTC.

The V call is TRBV5-5, the J call TRBJ2-1; no definite D call. This CDR3 is built from 16 residues. V was cut by 4 bases and J by 2 bases, with 16 bases left in between. Germline V lookup: CDR1 SGHKS, CDR2 YYEKEE (reference sequence). The CDR3 is CASSPMSSIAYNEQFF. CDR3 nucleotide sequence: TGTGCCAGCAGCCCTATGAGTAGCATCGCCTACAATGAGCAGTTCTTC.

The rearrangement uses TRBV25-1 and TRBJ1-4; no reliable D call. With 2 bases removed from V and 10 bases from J, the gap between germline ends came to 5 bases. Looked up from germline, CDR1 is MGHDK and CDR2 is SYGVNS. This CDR3 region has 11 residues. The DNA for the CDR3 is TGTGCCAGCAGTGAAGGAAGAAAACTGTTTTTT. This translates into CASSEGRKLFF.

The V gene is TRBV7-3, the J gene TRBJ2-1; D is perhaps TRBD1 (6 bases). The germline V and J ends were trimmed by 3 bases and 5 bases, with 26 bases remaining between them. Germline lookup yields CDR1 SGHTA and CDR2 FQGTGA. The CDR3 is 19 amino acids. This CDR3 reads CASSFSGTWTRVSHNEQFF. The CDR3, as DNA: TGTGCCAGCAGCTTTTCCGGGACATGGACAAGGGTATCCCACAATGAGCAGTTCTTC.

V and J are TRBV3-1 and TRBJ2-7, with unresolved D. The CDR3 length is 12 residues. The germline CDR1 and CDR2 sequences are LGHDT and YNNKEL (reference sequence). V was cut by 0 bases and J by 9 bases, with 9 bases left in between. The CDR3 is CASSQDGTGQYF. CDR3 nucleotide sequence: TGTGCCAGCAGCCAAGACGGAACCGGGCAGTACTTC.

In this sample, this clonotype turned up many times. This chain joins TRBV7-2 and TRBJ2-4; D might be TRBD1 (6 bases). The germline CDR1 and CDR2 sequences are SGHTA and FQGNSA. Deletions cut 5 bases from V and 7 bases from J, with 12 bases between. The CDR3 consists of 13 residues. The CDR3: CASSPGQRNIQYF. Written as DNA, the CDR3 is TGTGCCAGCAGCCCGGGACAACGGAACATTCAGTACTTC. Using reference TRBV7-2 and TRBJ2-4 for the parts outside the CDR3, the full variable domain is GAGVSQSPSNKVTEKGKDVELRCDPISGHTALYWYRQSLGQGLEFLIYFQGNSAPDKSGLPSDRFSAERTGGSVSTLTIQRTQQEDSAVYLCASSPGQRNIQYFGAGTRLSVL.

The sample holds a few counts of this clonotype. This chain connects TRBV4-3 to TRBJ2-7; 11 bases agree with TRBD2. Germline lookup yields CDR1 LGHNA and CDR2 YSLEER. J was trimmed by 1 base and V by 3 bases; bases with no gene match: 8. This CDR3 has 17 residues. The CDR3 DNA follows: TGCGCCAGCAGCCAGGATTTACTAGCGGGGGAATCCTACGAGCAGTACTTC. Encoded protein: CASSQDLLAGESYEQYF.

The chain has TRBV28 and TRBJ2-7, with 11 nucleotides matching TRBD1. Per germline, CDR1 MDHEN and CDR2 SYDVKM. Trimming took 5 bases from V and 3 from J; bases not matched to a gene: 9. The length of the CDR3 is 16 residues. The CDR3: CASSPAGTGGDYEQYF. CDR3 nucleotide sequence: TGTGCCAGCAGTCCGGCCGGGACAGGGGGTGACTACGAGCAGTACTTC. Combining the CDR3 with reference TRBV28 and TRBJ2-7 gives the whole variable domain DVKVTQSSRYLVKRTGEKVFLECVQDMDHENMFWYRQDPGLGLRLIYFSYDVKMKEKGDIPEGYSVSREKKERFSLILESASTNQTSMYLCASSPAGTGGDYEQYFGPGTRLTVT.